The clone carrying this TCR beta chain was found many times. Its antigen is undetermined. TCRdb recomputed calls from the 5' RACE reads with MiXCR, one row per CDR3 protein. The sample contains about 160,000 distinct CDR3 sequences, around 9.6% of which appear only once. Germline loops: CDR1 DFQATT, CDR2 SNEGSKA (reference sequence). The CDR3 spans 14 residues. V lost 6 bases and J 4 bases, leaving 16 bases between the germline ends. These data originate in a study of CD8 T cells in ankylosing spondylitis. Study outcomes and limitations: Some motif variants had been reported before (in reactive arthritis synovial fluid and blood). Clones linked to disease, bearing a CD8+ phenotype, were relatively rare in peripheral blood. Clones linked to disease were reported to show significant enrichment in matched ankylosing spondylitis synovial fluid. Among TCR beta sequences, a motif of under ten highly homologous variants appeared characteristic of ankylosing spondylitis blood.

This TCR was sampled from a female donor with ankylosing spondylitis or in good health (not recorded which). This chain joins TRBV20-1 and TRBJ1-3; perhaps TRBD1 as D (6 bases). The sequenced material came from blood, either unsorted or a sorted T cell fraction (not recorded which). CDR3 residues: CSATGADYGNTIYF. CDR3 DNA: TGCAGTGCAACGGGGGCGGACTACGGAAACACCATATATTTT.